Following are 25 T cell receptor beta chains from one sample sequenced in a study of blood T cells in healthy people across ages. A second 7 to 11 cycle PCR used barcoded and J-beta primers. TCRdb recomputed calls from the 5' RACE reads with MiXCR, one row per CDR3 protein. Of around 1,700,000 distinct CDR3 sequences in the sample, approximately 28% were seen once. The specimen was blood. These receptors came from a woman younger than 45 in good health.

This chain joins TRBV5-1 and TRBJ2-1; either TRBD1 or TRBD2 may fit D (5 bases each). Germline CDR1 is SGHRS and CDR2 is YFSETQ. Trimming stripped 8 bases from V and 13 bases from J, with 16 bases between. The CDR3 spans 11 residues. The CDR3 DNA sequence: TGCGCCAGTAGCCGAGACGGGACCCAGTTCTTC. Protein sequence: CASSRDGTQFF.

The chain couples TRBV6-5 to TRBJ2-3; D is possibly TRBD1 or TRBD2 (5 bases each). CDR3 length: 14 amino acids. The germline gives CDR1 MNHEY, CDR2 SVGAGI. With 3 bases removed from V and 4 bases from J, the gap between germline ends came to 11 bases. The CDR3 sequence: CASSYTRESDTQYF. Here the CDR3 DNA reads TGTGCCAGCAGTTATACCAGGGAGTCAGATACGCAGTATTTT.

The chain combines TRBV6-2 or TRBV6-3 with TRBJ1-1, with 8 bases aligning to TRBD1. J lost 3 bases, V lost 7 bases, and 7 bases had no gene match. Germline loops: CDR1 MNHEY, CDR2 SVGEGT. The CDR3 runs to 14 residues. Here the CDR3 DNA reads TGTGCCAGCAATAGACAGGGGAGAGACACTGAAGCTTTCTTT. It codes for CASNRQGRDTEAFF.

This clonotype has only a few counts. This rearrangement joins TRBV7-9 to TRBJ2-1, with D tentatively TRBD2 (6 bases). Germline V gene lookup returns CDR1 SEHNR and CDR2 FQNEAQ (reference sequence). V was trimmed by 1 base and J by 10 bases, leaving 11 bases between them. The CDR3 spans 13 residues. The CDR3 loop reads CASSLVVADEQFF. In DNA form, the CDR3 reads TGTGCCAGCAGCTTAGTAGTAGCGGACGAGCAGTTCTTC.

At least ten counts were recorded for this clonotype. This chain connects TRBV29-1 to TRBJ1-2; D might be TRBD1 (6 bases). Trimming pared 4 bases from V and 8 bases from J, leaving 11 bases between. CDR1 SQVTM and CDR2 ANQGSEA come from the germline V gene. The CDR3 has 11 residues. The CDR3 region has the DNA TGCAGCGTTGTAGAGGGGGTCGGCTACACCTTC. Translation: CSVVEGVGYTF.

The chain couples TRBV20-1 to TRBJ1-1; 8 nucleotides match TRBD1. The V and J ends lost 4 bases and 8 bases, in that order; junction bases with no gene match: 12. The CDR3 runs to 14 residues. Per the germline V gene, CDR1 is DFQATT and CDR2 is SNEGSKA (reference sequence). The CDR3, as DNA: TGCAGTGCTACCGGAACCCTGGACAGGGACGAAGCTTTCTTT. Protein product: CSATGTLDRDEAFF.

Of note for this clonotype: This clone may be a read error of a much larger clone one base away. The chain has TRBV2 and TRBJ1-1, with 7 positions matching TRBD1. J lost 3 bases, V lost 6 bases, and 4 bases had no gene match. This CDR3 comprises 13 residues. Germline CDR1 reads SNHLY; CDR2 reads FYNNEI. Here the CDR3 DNA reads TGTGCCAGCAGGGTACAGGGGTACACTGAAGCTTTCTTT. This encodes CASRVQGYTEAFF.

As for this clonotype: A much larger clone differs by one base, so this may be a read error. This chain joins TRBV15 and TRBJ1-2; D ambiguous. Germline V CDR1 and CDR2: LNHNV, YYDKDF (reference sequence). Deletions cut 1 base from V and 2 bases from J, with 8 bases between. The CDR3 is made up of 14 amino acids. CDR3 nucleotide sequence: TGTGCCACCAGCAGAGCGTTGCCGAACTATGGCTACACCTTC. Translating gives CATSRALPNYGYTF.

This chain connects TRBV27 to TRBJ1-5, with D tentatively TRBD1 (6 bases). Germline V gene sequence: CDR1 MNHEY, CDR2 SMNVEV (reference sequence). V was trimmed by 6 bases and J by 6 bases, leaving 18 bases between them. The CDR3 has 15 residues. This CDR3 reads CASSLTQGPSQPQHF. The CDR3 DNA follows: TGTGCCAGCAGCTTAACACAGGGCCCTAGTCAGCCCCAGCATTTT.

The chain has TRBV20-1 and TRBJ1-1; D remains unclear. Trimming shortened V by 8 bases and J by 7 bases, and 11 bases separated the two germline ends. The length of the CDR3 is 10 residues. Germline lookup yields CDR1 DFQATT and CDR2 SNEGSKA (reference sequence). CDR3 loop: CSSAVGEAFF. CDR3 bases: TGCAGTTCCGCAGTCGGTGAAGCTTTCTTT.

This clonotype has a handful of counts. This chain links TRBV5-6 with TRBJ1-3; D uncertain. The V gene's germline CDR1 is SGHDT and CDR2 YYEEEE. CDR3 length equals 17 residues. V was cut by 2 bases and J by 0 bases, with 15 bases left in between. DNA for the CDR3: TGTGCCAGCAGCTTCTTCGGTAGGGCCCACTCTGGAAACACCATATATTTT. Translation gives CASSFFGRAHSGNTIYF.

This clonotype was seen more than once but under ten times. The chain has TRBV2 and TRBJ2-7, with TRBD2 identical over 8 bases. This CDR3 contains 14 residues. Germline CDR1 and CDR2: SNHLY and FYNNEI. Losses at the gene ends were 3 bases for V and 3 bases for J; bases not matched to a gene: 4. CDR3 protein: CASSDSGEHYEQYF. The CDR3 DNA reads as TGTGCCAGCAGTGATAGCGGGGAACACTACGAGCAGTACTTC.

This clonotype was seen only a few times. J is TRBJ1-2 and V is TRBV2; possible D gene TRBD1, 5 bases. Trimming removed 6 bases from V and 1 base from J, with 12 bases in between. The CDR3 covers 14 residues. Germline CDR1 and CDR2: SNHLY and FYNNEI. CDR3 sequence: CASRPDSLNYGYTF. Here the CDR3 DNA reads TGTGCCAGCAGACCAGACAGCCTTAACTATGGCTACACCTTC.

This clonotype was seen a handful of times. The CDR3 sequence: CSARVSVHRLSNEKLFF. Written as DNA, the CDR3 is TGCAGTGCTAGAGTCTCGGTACACAGGTTATCTAATGAAAAACTGTTTTTT. V gene TRBV20-1 combines with J gene TRBJ1-4; a possible D gene is TRBD1 (5 bases). From germline, CDR1 is DFQATT and CDR2 SNEGSKA (reference sequence). The CDR3 extends over 17 amino acids. V was clipped by 1 base and J by 3 bases, with 18 bases between them.

This clonotype was counted a few times. The chain has TRBV5-1 and TRBJ2-3; a possible D gene is TRBD2 (7 bases). The germline V gene has CDR1 SGHRS and CDR2 YFSETQ. The CDR3 covers 16 residues. V was cut by 2 bases and J by 6 bases, with 19 bases left in between. CDR3 sequence (DNA): TGCGCCAGCAGCTTCACGCGGGGGCTTGAGGTGGATACGCAGTATTTT. This translates into CASSFTRGLEVDTQYF. The whole variable domain, remainder taken from reference TRBV5-1 and TRBJ2-3, is KAGVTQTPRYLIKTRGQQVTLSCSPISGHRSVSWYQQTPGQGLQFLFEYFSETQRNKGNFPGRFSGRQFSNSRSEMNVSTLELGDSALYLCASSFTRGLEVDTQYFGPGTRLTVL.

Many counts were recorded for this clonotype. The genes are TRBV7-2 and TRBJ2-7; TRBD2 might be the D (5 bases). Per germline, CDR1 SGHTA and CDR2 FQGNSA. Trimming took 5 bases from V and 2 from J, leaving 16 bases between them. The CDR3 extends over 15 amino acids. The CDR3 loop reads CASSPPGKGPYEQYF. The CDR3 nucleotides are TGTGCCAGCAGCCCCCCCGGGAAAGGACCCTACGAGCAGTACTTC. The full variable domain, rest sourced from reference TRBV7-2 and TRBJ2-7, is GAGVSQSPSNKVTEKGKDVELRCDPISGHTALYWYRQSLGQGLEFLIYFQGNSAPDKSGLPSDRFSAERTGGSVSTLTIQRTQQEDSAVYLCASSPPGKGPYEQYFGPGTRLTVT.

This clonotype was seen only once. The chain combines TRBV30 with TRBJ2-3; tentatively, D is TRBD2 (5 bases). V was pared by 1 base and J by 5 bases, with 16 bases between. The CDR3 runs to 15 residues. In germline, CDR1 is GTSNPN, CDR2 SVGIG (reference sequence). The CDR3 loop reads CAWSGTGMPIDTQYF. CDR3 nucleotide sequence: TGTGCCTGGAGTGGTACCGGGATGCCTATAGATACGCAGTATTTT.

This clonotype was recorded a few times. This chain uses TRBV11-2 with TRBJ1-4; D might be TRBD1 (6 bases). This CDR3 is 14 amino acids long. The germline CDR1 and CDR2 sequences are SGHAT and FQNNGV. V was cut by 5 bases and J by 6 bases, with 13 bases left in between. The CDR3: CASSPTGWDEKLFF. The DNA of the CDR3 is TGTGCCAGCAGCCCGACAGGATGGGATGAAAAACTGTTTTTT.

Comment on this clonotype: This clone may be a read error of a much larger clone one base away. This CDR3 is missing its conserved last phenylalanine or tryptophan, likely due to a read error. The chain employs TRBV12-3 or TRBV12-4 and TRBJ2-3; 8 nucleotides match TRBD2. CDR3 length: 15 residues. V lost 6 bases and J lost 6; bases outside the gene matches: 11. The CDR3 loop is CASRWTSSLSDTQYC. The CDR3 DNA sequence: TGTGCCAGCAGGTGGACTAGCTCCCTCTCGGATACGCAGTATTGT.

The CDR3, as DNA: TGCGCCAGCAGCCAAGTATTCAGGGGGCGCGACACTGAAGCTTTCTTT. Its protein product is CASSQVFRGRDTEAFF. The gene calls are TRBV4-1 and TRBJ1-1; 8 nucleotides agree with TRBD1. The CDR3 is made up of 16 amino acids. The germline V gene encodes CDR1 MGHRA and CDR2 YSYEKL. Unmatched junction bases numbered 7, after V lost 1 base and J lost 3 bases.

Many counts were recorded for this clonotype. This chain uses TRBV9 with TRBJ2-1; the D is unclear. Germline V gene data show CDR1 as SGDLS and CDR2 as YYNGEE. The CDR3 spans 16 residues. V was trimmed by 0 bases and J by 8 bases, leaving 18 bases between them. The CDR3 DNA follows: TGTGCCAGCAGCGTAGTTGACGGGCGATCTGGCGATGAGCAGTTCTTC. Amino acids: CASSVVDGRSGDEQFF. The variable domain in full, completed from reference TRBV9 and TRBJ2-1, reads DSGVTQTPKHLITATGQRVTLRCSPRSGDLSVYWYQQSLDQGLQFLIQYYNGEERAKGNILERFSAQQFPDLHSELNLSSLELGDSALYFCASSVVDGRSGDEQFFGPGTRLTVL.

About this clonotype: A read error may explain this, as a much larger clone is one base away. The rearrangement links TRBV7-6 to TRBJ2-5; 15 bases fit TRBD2. The CDR3 extends over 17 amino acids. V lost 5 bases to trimming and J lost 11 bases; unmatched junction nucleotides: 15. Germline values: CDR1 SGHVS, CDR2 FNYEAQ. CDR3: CASSPRTSGGAHNEQYF. The CDR3 DNA sequence: TGTGCCAGCAGCCCCCGGACTAGCGGGGGGGCCCATAATGAGCAGTACTTC.

A few counts support this clonotype. This rearrangement joins TRBV27 to TRBJ2-7, with 7 bases that match TRBD1. The CDR3 covers 14 residues. Germline V gives CDR1 MNHEY, CDR2 SMNVEV (reference sequence). After removal of 6 bases from V and 1 base from J, the junction contained 6 bases not matched to a gene. CDR3 amino acids: CASRLRQGSYEQYF. CDR3 nucleotide sequence: TGTGCCAGCAGACTCCGACAGGGTTCCTACGAGCAGTACTTC.

The CDR3 DNA reads as TGTGCCAGCAGTTTGAGGGGCAGACGTCTTAGCACAGATACGCAGTATTTT. Translated: CASSLRGRRLSTDTQYF. The rearrangement joins TRBV27 to TRBJ2-3; D may be TRBD1 or TRBD2 (5 bases each). Looked up from germline, CDR1 is MNHEY and CDR2 is SMNVEV (reference sequence). The CDR3 covers 17 residues. Trimming cost V 3 bases and J 0 bases, with 16 bases left between them.

This clonotype was detected a few times. The chain has TRBV12-3 or TRBV12-4 and TRBJ1-2; D not certain. This CDR3 spans 16 amino acids. Trimming left V 1 base short and J 5 bases short, with 17 bases between. The CDR3: CASSLVPDFRRYGYTF. As DNA, the CDR3 is TGTGCCAGCAGTTTAGTCCCCGATTTCCGTCGATATGGCTACACCTTC.